The source of this TCR beta chain is a study of blood T cell repertoires in COVID-19. The data were produced by immunoSEQ multiplex PCR, yet TCRdb's version contains in-frame clones alone and is incomplete. The sample includes over 200,000 clones, about 87% of them seen just once. CDR1 and CDR2 (germline): MDHEN, SYDVKM. The V gene lost 2 bases and the J gene lost 1 base, with 6 bases spanning the gap. The CDR3 contains 15 residues. The TCR was taken from a man aged 25 to 45 with COVID-19, enrolled during active disease. Specimen: peripheral blood. This sequence joins TRBV28 and TRBJ2-6; D perhaps matches TRBD2 (6 bases). The DNA of the CDR3 is TGTGCCAGCAGTTTACGGGGGTCTGGGGCCAACGTCCTGACTTTC. It encodes CASSLRGSGANVLTF.